Below are 11 T cell receptor beta chains sequenced from a single sample in a study of OX40 agonist ivuxolimab in advanced cancers. Libraries were prepared through the immunoSEQ multiplex PCR assay. TCRdb re-hosts the immuneACCESS table, in-frame sequences only. Its copies lack some clones; in the studies checked, an unresolved V gene accounts for under half of them, and the cause for the rest is not known. The sample has over 30,000 clones on record, nearly 95% of them singletons. Together, the top ten hold less than 5.5% of the sample. Here the sequenced sample was CD4+ or CD8+ T cells sorted from blood, taken in a trial of the OX40 agonist ivuxolimab. Every receptor here comes from an adult with an advanced solid tumor such as melanoma, head and neck, liver or kidney cancer.

V gene TRBV5-6 combines with J gene TRBJ2-1, with D tentatively TRBD1 (6 bases). Trimming removed 3 bases at V and 6 bases at J, with 16 bases between. The CDR3 consists of 15 residues. The germline V gene encodes CDR1 SGHDT and CDR2 YYEEEE. CDR3 bases: TGTGCCAGCAGCTCCACTCCTGACAGGCGCAATGAGCAGTTCTTC. This encodes CASSSTPDRRNEQFF.

The chain links TRBV28 to TRBJ2-7; TRBD1 matches at 9 bases. Germline assignment: CDR1 MDHEN and CDR2 SYDVKM. The CDR3 totals 15 residues. Unmatched junction bases numbered 13, after V lost 6 bases and J lost 7 bases. DNA for the CDR3: TGTGCCAGCAGCGACCCAGGACAGGGGCAGAGGGAGCAGTACTTC. Its translation is CASSDPGQGQREQYF.

The chain combines TRBV5-1 with TRBJ2-1, with unresolved D. The CDR3 covers 14 residues. The V gene's germline CDR1 is SGHRS and CDR2 YFSETQ. V was pared by 4 bases and J by 6 bases, with 14 bases between. CDR3 sequence reads: CASSPTVQRNEQFF. In nucleotides, the CDR3 is TGCGCCAGCAGCCCCACTGTACAGCGCAATGAGCAGTTCTTC.

The chain recombines TRBV2 with TRBJ2-3; TRBD2 matches 9 bases. CDR1 is SNHLY, CDR2 FYNNEI, per germline. V was clipped by 2 bases and J by 3 bases; unmatched bases: 6. The CDR3 runs 16 residues. CDR3 in amino acids: CASSEILAGRTDTQYF. The CDR3, as DNA: TGTGCCAGCAGTGAAATCCTAGCGGGACGTACAGATACGCAGTATTTT.

The chain is built from TRBV23-1 and TRBJ1-1; D is undetermined. TRBV23-1 is an ORF for which the function is uncertain. The CDR3 is made up of 14 amino acids. V lost 3 bases and J 1 base, leaving 9 bases between the germline ends. The CDR3 sequence: CASSHLGRNTEAFF. CDR3 sequence (DNA): TGCGCCAGCAGTCACCTGGGCAGGAACACTGAAGCTTTCTTT.

The V gene is TRBV11-3, the J gene TRBJ2-7, with 8 bases matching TRBD2. The CDR3 loop spans 14 amino acids. Germline V lookup: CDR1 SGHNT, CDR2 YENEEA. V shed 5 bases and J 2 bases; nucleotides not matched to a gene: 5. The CDR3 loop reads CASSPGGPPYEQYF. CDR3 DNA: TGTGCCAGCAGCCCGGGGGGGCCTCCCTACGAGCAGTACTTC.

This chain connects TRBV15 to TRBJ1-2; D remains unclear. The CDR3 has 15 amino acids. Trimming removed 0 bases from V and 4 bases from J, with 12 bases in between. CDR1 is LNHNV and CDR2 is YYDKDF in the germline V gene (reference sequence). The DNA of the CDR3 is TGTGCCACCAGCAGAGACCATACGACGACCTATGGCTACACCTTC. Translation gives CATSRDHTTTYGYTF.

The chain is built from TRBV28 and TRBJ2-2; TRBD1 matches 7 bases. This CDR3 is 15 amino acids long. Germline V gene sequence: CDR1 MDHEN, CDR2 SYDVKM. The V segment lost 6 bases and the J segment 7 bases; nucleotides outside the gene matches: 11. The CDR3: CASSPTGRYSGELFF. The CDR3 coding sequence is TGTGCCAGCAGCCCGACAGGGCGGTATAGCGGGGAGCTGTTTTTT.

The chain employs TRBV20-1 and TRBJ2-5; D remains ambiguous. Germline V gene data show CDR1 as DFQATT and CDR2 as SNEGSKA (reference sequence). The CDR3 has 11 residues. The CDR3, as DNA: TGCAGCGGAGCCAGGCAAGAGACCCAGTACTTC. It specifies CSGARQETQYF.

This rearrangement joins TRBV4-2 to TRBJ1-1, with 9 bases that match TRBD1. CDR1 LGHNA and CDR2 YNFKEQ come from the germline V gene. V shed 3 bases and J 4 bases; nucleotides not matched to a gene: 3. The CDR3 sequence is 14 residues long. The CDR3 protein is CASSHPGQGTEAFF. Here the CDR3 DNA reads TGTGCCAGCAGCCACCCGGGACAGGGCACTGAAGCTTTCTTT.

This clone was counted a few times. The rearrangement joins TRBV30 to TRBJ1-1; D is unresolved. Trimming shortened V by 1 base and J by 4 bases, and 19 bases separated the two germline ends. Germline V CDR1 and CDR2: GTSNPN, SVGIG (reference sequence). CDR3 size: 16 residues. The CDR3 region has the DNA TGTGCCTGGAGTGCCCGGACCTTAAAATCGGGCACTGAAGCTTTCTTT. It translates to CAWSARTLKSGTEAFF. The whole variable domain, remainder taken from reference TRBV30 and TRBJ1-1, is SQTIHQWPATLVQPVGSPLSLECTVEGTSNPNLYWYRQAAGRGLQLLFYSVGIGQISSEVPQNLSASRPQDRQFILSSKKLLLSDSGFYLCAWSARTLKSGTEAFFGQGTRLTVV.